These 5 T cell receptor beta chains originate from one sample sequenced in a study of blood T cell repertoires in COVID-19. Profiling relied on immunoSEQ multiplex PCR, and the TCRdb table lists in-frame clones only, not all of them. The table shows about 240,000 clones, with around 81% occurring only once. The sample taken for sequencing was peripheral blood. All receptors derive from an elderly woman with COVID-19, enrolled during active disease.

The rearrangement links TRBV28 to TRBJ2-4, with D possibly matching TRBD1 (5 bases). This CDR3 is 18 amino acids long. The germline gives CDR1 MDHEN, CDR2 SYDVKM. V dropped 6 bases and J dropped 0 bases, with 21 bases sitting between them. In DNA, the CDR3 is TGTGCCAGCAGGGGCTCGGACAAGGGGTCTTTAGCCAAAAACATTCAGTACTTC. Amino acids: CASRGSDKGSLAKNIQYF.

The gene calls are TRBV30 and TRBJ2-5, with TRBD2 matching over 7 bases. Germline V CDR1 and CDR2: GTSNPN, SVGIG (reference sequence). The CDR3 consists of 15 residues. Trimming removed 2 bases from V and 5 bases from J; junction bases left unmatched: 11. The CDR3 loop is CAWSPPGLGRETQYF. The CDR3 DNA sequence: TGTGCCTGGAGTCCCCCAGGACTAGGGAGGGAGACCCAGTACTTC.

The chain couples TRBV7-3 to TRBJ2-2; no firm D call. The CDR3 is 13 residues long. The V and J ends lost 4 bases and 7 bases respectively, with 10 bases between them. Germline V lookup: CDR1 SGHTA, CDR2 FQGTGA. CDR3 DNA: TGTGCCAGCAGCTCTGAGTCTTACGGGGAGCTGTTTTTT. Translating it yields CASSSESYGELFF. The whole variable domain, remainder taken from reference TRBV7-3 and TRBJ2-2, is GAGVSQTPSNKVTEKGKYVELRCDPISGHTALYWYRQSLGQGPEFLIYFQGTGAADDSGLPNDRFFAVRPEGSVSTLKIQRTERGDSAVYLCASSSESYGELFFGEGSRLTVL.

The table lists this clone with a few counts. This sequence joins TRBV7-9 and TRBJ1-4; D remains unclear. V dropped 2 bases and J dropped 8 bases, with 12 bases sitting between them. Per the germline V gene, CDR1 is SEHNR and CDR2 is FQNEAQ (reference sequence). The CDR3 totals 14 residues. In DNA, the CDR3 is TGTGCCAGCAGCTTACTTAGCCCGGGAGAAAAACTGTTTTTT. This sequence encodes CASSLLSPGEKLFF.

DNA of the CDR3: TGTGCCAGCAGCTTGGTGCAGGGGGCAGCCGGAAACACCATATATTTT. The encoded protein is CASSLVQGAAGNTIYF. The V call is TRBV5-6, the J call TRBJ1-3; 8 positions agree with TRBD1. V was clipped by 0 bases and J by 4 bases; unmatched bases: 6. This CDR3 is built from 16 residues. Germline CDR1 reads SGHDT; CDR2 reads YYEEEE.